This T cell receptor (beta chain) emerged from a study of cytomegalovirus exposure and HLA in healthy donors. Study-wide background: The approximately 110 validation repertoires used a platform that matched the one used for the 550 to 800 first-cohort repertoires, as a later analysis reported.

Broader study findings: A later analysis found first-cohort TCR clusters tended to co-occur in the approximately 110 validation repertoires. In vitro experiments confirmed that three CMV-associated chains were specific for CMV antigens. Listed as cytomegalovirus-associated were 150 or so TCR beta chains.

Details on this clone: The antigen remains undetermined.

Germline V gene sequence: CDR1 SGHAT, CDR2 FQNNGV. V was clipped by 1 base and J by 2 bases, with 17 bases between them. There are 17 residues in the CDR3. Clones were read by immunoSEQ multiplex PCR, and TCRdb kept only the in-frame ones, dropping some. Among about 160,000 clones listed, roughly nine tenths were seen once. The chain is built from TRBV11-2 and TRBJ1-2; D remains ambiguous. The sample was PBMCs. This sequence was found in a woman younger than 35 in good health and CMV-seropositive. The CDR3 loop reads CASSLVGWRSINYGYTF. For the CDR3, the DNA is TGTGCCAGCAGCTTAGTTGGGTGGAGATCGATAAACTATGGCTACACCTTC.